Detailed here is one T cell receptor beta chain. What it binds is not known. This entry comes from a study of OX40 agonist ivuxolimab in advanced cancers. Study-wide context: Ivuxolimab, which is an agonistic anti-OX40 (CD134) antibody, was administered to the patients.

Study-wide points: Some nonresponders additionally presented with little normalized T-cell clonal expansion. Low clonal expansion, among the lowest seen, marked partial responders at 0.1-3.0 mg/kg.

Assay used: immunoSEQ multiplex PCR; TCRdb lists only in-frame clones, some missing. Here the sample spans tens of thousands of clones, about 85% being singletons. Trimming left V 5 bases short and J 0 bases short, with 8 bases between. There are 13 residues in the CDR3. Germline V lookup: CDR1 SGHRS, CDR2 YFSETQ. The TCR comes from an adult with an advanced solid tumor such as melanoma, head and neck, liver or kidney cancer. This chain connects TRBV5-1 to TRBJ2-5; maybe TRBD1 (5 bases). This specimen consisted of CD4+ or CD8+ T cells sorted from blood, obtained in a trial of the OX40 agonist ivuxolimab. CDR3 bases: TGCGCCAGCAGTGCAGGGAACCAAGAGACCCAGTACTTC. Translated, it gives CASSAGNQETQYF.